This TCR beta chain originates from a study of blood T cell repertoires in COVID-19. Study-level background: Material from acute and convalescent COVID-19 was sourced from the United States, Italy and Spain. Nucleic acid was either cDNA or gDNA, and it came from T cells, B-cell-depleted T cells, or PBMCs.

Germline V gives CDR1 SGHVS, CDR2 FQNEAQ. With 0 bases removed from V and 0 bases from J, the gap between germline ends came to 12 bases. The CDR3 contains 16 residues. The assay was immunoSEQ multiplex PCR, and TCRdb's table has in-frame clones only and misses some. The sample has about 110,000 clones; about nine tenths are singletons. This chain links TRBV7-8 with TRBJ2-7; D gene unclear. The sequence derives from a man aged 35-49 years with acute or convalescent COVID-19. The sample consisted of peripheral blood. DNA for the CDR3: TGTGCCAGCAGCTTAGCGCTGAGATCCCTCTCCTACGAGCAGTACTTC. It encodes CASSLALRSLSYEQYF.